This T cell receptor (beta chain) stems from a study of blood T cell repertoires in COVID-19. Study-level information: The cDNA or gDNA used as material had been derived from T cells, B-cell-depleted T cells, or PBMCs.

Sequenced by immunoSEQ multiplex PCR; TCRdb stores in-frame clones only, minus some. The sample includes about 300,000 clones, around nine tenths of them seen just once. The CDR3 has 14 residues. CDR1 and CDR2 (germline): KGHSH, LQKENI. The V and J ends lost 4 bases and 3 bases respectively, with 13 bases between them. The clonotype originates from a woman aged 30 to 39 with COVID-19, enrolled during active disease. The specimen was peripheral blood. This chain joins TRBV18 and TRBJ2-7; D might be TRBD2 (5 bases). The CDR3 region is CASSRAPGSYEQYF. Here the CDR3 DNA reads TGTGCCAGCTCACGAGCCCCGGGAAGCTACGAGCAGTACTTC.